This TCR beta chain came from a study of T cells in localized non-small cell lung cancer. The CDR3 runs to 13 residues. V was cut by 8 bases and J by 1 base, with 11 bases left in between. Germline CDR1 reads SNHLY; CDR2 reads FYNNEI. Broader study findings: Within adjacent lung there appeared a median around 57 of the top 100 tumor clones. The study sequenced only one region of the tumor. As a result, intratumor heterogeneity could not be excluded and remains possible.

Profiled with immunoSEQ multiplex PCR; TCRdb holds only in-frame clones, not every one. The sample shows around 48,000 clones, roughly 80% of them seen only once. This clone was detected only a few times. Its antigen is unknown. This specimen consisted of peripheral blood, obtained before any cancer treatment. This clonotype originated in a man aged 40-75 years with stage I squamous cell lung carcinoma. The rearrangement links TRBV2 to TRBJ1-1; no reliable D call. The CDR3 reads CASGTTRNTEAFF. CDR3 nucleotide sequence: TGTGCCAGCGGTACGACGAGGAACACTGAAGCTTTCTTT.